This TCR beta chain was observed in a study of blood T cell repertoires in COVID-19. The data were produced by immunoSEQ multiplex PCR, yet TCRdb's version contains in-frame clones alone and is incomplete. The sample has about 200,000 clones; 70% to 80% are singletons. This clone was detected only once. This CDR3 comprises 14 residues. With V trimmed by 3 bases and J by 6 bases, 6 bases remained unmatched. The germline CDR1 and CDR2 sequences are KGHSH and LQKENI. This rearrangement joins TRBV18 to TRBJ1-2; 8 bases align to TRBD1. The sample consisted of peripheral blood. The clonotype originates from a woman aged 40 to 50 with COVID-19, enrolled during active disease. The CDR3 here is CASSPTGEGNGYTF. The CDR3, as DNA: TGTGCCAGCTCACCGACAGGGGAGGGGAATGGCTACACCTTC.